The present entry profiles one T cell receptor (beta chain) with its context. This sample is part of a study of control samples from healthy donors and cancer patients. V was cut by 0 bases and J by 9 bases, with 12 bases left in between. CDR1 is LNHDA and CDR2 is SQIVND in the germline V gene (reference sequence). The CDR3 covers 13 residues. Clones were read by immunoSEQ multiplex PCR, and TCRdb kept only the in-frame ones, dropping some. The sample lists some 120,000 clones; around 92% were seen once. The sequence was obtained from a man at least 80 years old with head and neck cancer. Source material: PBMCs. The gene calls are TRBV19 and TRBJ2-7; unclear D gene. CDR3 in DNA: TGTGCCAGTAGTATAGATACGGAAGTCGGGCAGTACTTC. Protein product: CASSIDTEVGQYF.